The source of this T cell receptor beta chain is a study of shared clonotypes between healthy human individuals. Some clones are missing from TCRdb's copy, which holds only in-frame ones; the method was immunoSEQ multiplex PCR. Of approximately 1.4 million clones listed, 95% to 99% are singletons. Trimming left V 4 bases short and J 0 bases short, with 15 bases between. Germline values: CDR1 SGHRS, CDR2 YFSETQ. CDR3 length equals 16 residues. Material: naive CD4+ T cells sorted from blood. Subset noted: CD45RA+ positively selected. The chain couples TRBV5-1 to TRBJ2-3, with D perhaps matching TRBD1 (6 bases). The TCR comes from a man aged 30 to 39 in good health. CDR3 bases: TGCGCCAGCAGCCCGGACCCAGGGGCGAGCACAGATACGCAGTATTTT. The encoded protein is CASSPDPGASTDTQYF.